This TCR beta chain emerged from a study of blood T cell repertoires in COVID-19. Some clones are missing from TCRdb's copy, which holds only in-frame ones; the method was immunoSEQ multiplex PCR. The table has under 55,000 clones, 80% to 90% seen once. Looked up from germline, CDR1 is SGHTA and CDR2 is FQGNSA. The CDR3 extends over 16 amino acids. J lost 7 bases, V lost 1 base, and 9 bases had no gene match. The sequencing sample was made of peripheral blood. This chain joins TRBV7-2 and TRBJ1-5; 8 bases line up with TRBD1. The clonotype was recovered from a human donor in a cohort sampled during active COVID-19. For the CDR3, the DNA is TGTGCCAGCAGCTTAGGGCCCGACAGGGGTGGACAGCCCCAGCATTTT. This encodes CASSLGPDRGGQPQHF.